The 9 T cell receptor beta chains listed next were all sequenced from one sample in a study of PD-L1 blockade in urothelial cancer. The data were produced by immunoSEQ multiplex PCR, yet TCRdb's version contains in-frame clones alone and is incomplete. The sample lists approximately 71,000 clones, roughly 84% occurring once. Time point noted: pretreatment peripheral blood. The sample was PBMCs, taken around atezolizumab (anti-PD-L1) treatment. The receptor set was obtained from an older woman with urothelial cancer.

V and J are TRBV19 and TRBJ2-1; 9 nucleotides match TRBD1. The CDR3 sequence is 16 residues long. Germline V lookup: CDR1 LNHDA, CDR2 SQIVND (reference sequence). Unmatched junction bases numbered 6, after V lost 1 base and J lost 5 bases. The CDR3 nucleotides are TGTGCCAGTAGTATAGGGGGGACAGGGACTCACAATGAGCAGTTCTTC. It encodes CASSIGGTGTHNEQFF.

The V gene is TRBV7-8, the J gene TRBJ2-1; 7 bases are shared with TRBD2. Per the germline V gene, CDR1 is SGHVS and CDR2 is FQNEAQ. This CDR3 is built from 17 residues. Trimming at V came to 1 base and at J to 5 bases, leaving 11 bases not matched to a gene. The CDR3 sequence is CASSLVLSGLSHNEQFF. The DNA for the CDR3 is TGTGCCAGCAGCTTAGTCCTATCGGGACTAAGCCACAATGAGCAGTTCTTC.

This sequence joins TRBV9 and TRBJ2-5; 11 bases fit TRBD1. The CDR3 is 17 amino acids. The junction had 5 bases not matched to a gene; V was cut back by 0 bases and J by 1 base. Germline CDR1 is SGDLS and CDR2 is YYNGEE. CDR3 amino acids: CASSVGAGTGGQETQYF. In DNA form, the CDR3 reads TGTGCCAGCAGCGTAGGGGCCGGGACAGGGGGCCAAGAGACCCAGTACTTC. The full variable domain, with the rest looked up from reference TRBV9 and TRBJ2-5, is DSGVTQTPKHLITATGQRVTLRCSPRSGDLSVYWYQQSLDQGLQFLIQYYNGEERAKGNILERFSAQQFPDLHSELNLSSLELGDSALYFCASSVGAGTGGQETQYFGPGTRLLVL.

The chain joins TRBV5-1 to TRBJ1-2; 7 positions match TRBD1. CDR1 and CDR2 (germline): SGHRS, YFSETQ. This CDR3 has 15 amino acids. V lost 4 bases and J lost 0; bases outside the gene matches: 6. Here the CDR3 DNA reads TGCGCCAGCAGCAAGCAGGGGGGAACTAACTATGGCTACACCTTC. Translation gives CASSKQGGTNYGYTF.

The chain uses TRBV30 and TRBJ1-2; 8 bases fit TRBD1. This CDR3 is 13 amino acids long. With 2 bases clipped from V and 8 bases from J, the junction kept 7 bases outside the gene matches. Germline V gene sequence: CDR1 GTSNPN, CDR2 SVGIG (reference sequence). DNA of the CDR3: TGTGCCTGGAGTTTCGGACAGGGACGAGGCTACACCTTC. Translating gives CAWSFGQGRGYTF.

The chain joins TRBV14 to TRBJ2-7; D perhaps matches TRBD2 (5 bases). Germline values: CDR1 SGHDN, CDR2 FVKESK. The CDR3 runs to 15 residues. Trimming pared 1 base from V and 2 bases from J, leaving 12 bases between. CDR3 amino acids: CASSQVSGLPYEQYF. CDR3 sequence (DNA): TGTGCCAGCAGCCAAGTAAGCGGACTCCCCTACGAGCAGTACTTC.

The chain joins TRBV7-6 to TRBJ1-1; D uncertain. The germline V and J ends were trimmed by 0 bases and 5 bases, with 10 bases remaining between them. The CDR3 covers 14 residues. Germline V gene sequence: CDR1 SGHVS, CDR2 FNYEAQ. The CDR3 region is CASSLAHTGTEAFF. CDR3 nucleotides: TGTGCCAGCAGCTTAGCCCACACGGGGACTGAAGCTTTCTTT.

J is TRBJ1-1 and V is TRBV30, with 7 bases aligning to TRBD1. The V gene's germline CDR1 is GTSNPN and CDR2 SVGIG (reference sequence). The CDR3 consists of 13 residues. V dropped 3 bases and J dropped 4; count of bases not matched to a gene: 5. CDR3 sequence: CAWSRQGGTEAFF. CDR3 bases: TGTGCCTGGAGCCGACAGGGAGGCACTGAAGCTTTCTTT.

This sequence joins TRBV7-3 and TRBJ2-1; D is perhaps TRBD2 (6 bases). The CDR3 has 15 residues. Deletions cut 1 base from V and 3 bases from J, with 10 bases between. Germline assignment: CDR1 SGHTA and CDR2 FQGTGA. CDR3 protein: CASSLISGVYNEQFF. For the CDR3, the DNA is TGTGCCAGCAGCTTAATTTCGGGGGTCTACAATGAGCAGTTCTTC.